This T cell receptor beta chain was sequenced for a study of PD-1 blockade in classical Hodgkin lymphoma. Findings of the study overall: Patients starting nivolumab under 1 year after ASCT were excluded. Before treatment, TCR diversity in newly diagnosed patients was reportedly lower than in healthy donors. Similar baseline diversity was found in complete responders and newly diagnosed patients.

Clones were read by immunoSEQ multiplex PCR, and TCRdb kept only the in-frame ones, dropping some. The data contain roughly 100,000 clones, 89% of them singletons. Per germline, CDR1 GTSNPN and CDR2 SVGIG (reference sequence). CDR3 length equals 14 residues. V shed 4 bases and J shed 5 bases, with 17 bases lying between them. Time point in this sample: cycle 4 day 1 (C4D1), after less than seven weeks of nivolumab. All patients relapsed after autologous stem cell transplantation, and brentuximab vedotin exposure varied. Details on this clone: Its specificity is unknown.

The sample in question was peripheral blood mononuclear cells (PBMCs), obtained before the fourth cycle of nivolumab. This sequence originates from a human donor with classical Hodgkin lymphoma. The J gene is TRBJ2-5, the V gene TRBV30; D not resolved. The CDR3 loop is CAWTIPNYRETQYF. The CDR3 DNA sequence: TGTGCCTGGACGATTCCGAACTACCGGGAGACCCAGTACTTC.